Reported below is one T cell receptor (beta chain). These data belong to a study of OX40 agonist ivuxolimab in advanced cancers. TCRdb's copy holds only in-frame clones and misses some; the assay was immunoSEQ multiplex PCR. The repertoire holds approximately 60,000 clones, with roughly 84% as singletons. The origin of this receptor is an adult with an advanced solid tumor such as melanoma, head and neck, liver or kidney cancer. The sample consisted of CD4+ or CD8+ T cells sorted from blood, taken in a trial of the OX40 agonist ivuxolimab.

The CDR3 coding sequence is TGCGCCAGCAGCTTCGGGGAGGGGAAGGCCCAGCATTTT. Translated, it gives CASSFGEGKAQHF. The genes are TRBV5-1 and TRBJ1-5, with D possibly being TRBD1 (5 bases). CDR1 is SGHRS and CDR2 is YFSETQ in the germline V gene. The CDR3 loop spans 13 amino acids. Trimming removed 2 bases at V and 11 bases at J, with 14 bases between. Supplemented by reference TRBV5-1 and TRBJ1-5, the full variable domain reads KAGVTQTPRYLIKTRGQQVTLSCSPISGHRSVSWYQQTPGQGLQFLFEYFSETQRNKGNFPGRFSGRQFSNSRSEMNVSTLELGDSALYLCASSFGEGKAQHFGDGTRLSIL.